The clone carrying this T cell receptor (beta chain) was picked up a small number of times. Its antigen is as yet unknown. Trimming took 6 bases from V and 0 from J, leaving 3 bases between them. The germline CDR1 and CDR2 sequences are MDHEN and SYDVKM. This CDR3 region has 11 residues. These data are taken from a study of beta chain features in type 1 diabetes. As for the study in general: The study found patients and healthy donors alike in age, gender and cell yields.

Isolated RNA was reverse transcribed in full, so expressed TCRB transcripts were sequenced. Repertoires were generated with immunoSEQ multiplex PCR, while TCRdb's copy carries only in-frame clones and drops some. The sample holds 200,000 to 250,000 clones, about 71% seen once. Study-wide points: Sequencing the cDNA could make cells with high TCR expression show up more than they should.

Sequenced sample: naive CD4+ T cells from blood. The chain couples TRBV28 to TRBJ2-7; D is ambiguous. This TCR was sampled from a man aged 25 to 45 in good health. This CDR3 is CASRNSYEQYF. In DNA form, the CDR3 reads TGTGCCAGCAGGAACTCCTACGAGCAGTACTTC.